The subject of this entry is one T cell receptor (beta chain). TCRdb called the RT-PCR reads again in MiXCR, with one record for every CDR3 protein. The sample has approximately 490,000 distinct CDR3 sequences; around 7.7% are singletons. This sample is drawn from a study of response to subunit inactivated influenza vaccine. This specimen consisted of PBMCs from blood, obtained roughly 24 months after vaccination. The clonotype was recovered from a man aged 50-75 years who received an inactivated influenza vaccine.

The CDR3 region is CSAGSTGSRHVGYGYTF. In DNA form, the CDR3 reads TGCAGTGCTGGTTCAACAGGGTCTAGGCACGTGGGCTATGGCTACACCTTC. The rearrangement joins TRBV20-1 to TRBJ1-2, with a weak D call TRBD1 (6 bases). The CDR3 runs to 17 residues. Trimming removed 5 bases from V and 4 bases from J, with 26 bases in between. Germline loops: CDR1 DFQATT, CDR2 SNEGSKA (reference sequence).